The 27 T cell receptor beta chains presented below share a single source sample, sequenced in a study of metastatic and nonmetastatic thyroid tumors. TCRdb reprocessed the PCR reads using MiXCR. In the table there are approximately 28,000 clones, about 16% of which are singletons. No patient received treatment before thyroid surgery. The source material was blood. The receptors derive from a male donor with papillary thyroid cancer or a benign thyroid nodule (not recorded which). Some clones in this sample may be carry-over from other donors' samples.

In this sample, this clone turned up many times. The chain joins TRBV20-1 to TRBJ2-5; a weak D match, TRBD2 (5 bases). Germline-derived CDR1 and CDR2 are DFQATT and SNEGSKA (reference sequence). V was pared by 6 bases and J by 7 bases, with 15 bases between. This CDR3 region has 12 residues. The CDR3 DNA is TGCAGTGCCAGCAATGACGAGGGGACCCAGTACTTC. Translation: CSASNDEGTQYF.

This clone has only a few counts. A read error is possible here, since a much larger clone lies one base away. Other DNA sequences in this sample translate to the same CDR3. This sequence joins TRBV7-8 and TRBJ2-4; possibly TRBD2 for D (5 bases). Per germline, CDR1 SGHVS and CDR2 FQNEAQ. This CDR3 is 16 amino acids long. CDR3 amino acids: CASRSGVGLAKNIQYF. In nucleotides, the CDR3 is TGTGCCAGCCGCTCCGGGGTTGGGCTAGCCAAAAACATCCAGTACTTC.

The rearrangement joins TRBV4-2 to TRBJ1-4; possible D gene TRBD1, 6 bases. The CDR3 loop spans 17 amino acids. V was pared by 0 bases and J by 3 bases, with 14 bases between. CDR1 is LGHNA, CDR2 YNFKEQ, per germline. The CDR3 sequence: CASSQDSDGGANEKLFF. CDR3 nucleotides: TGTGCCAGCAGCCAAGACTCTGACGGGGGCGCTAATGAAAAACTGTTTTTT.

Ten or more counts support this clone. This chain joins TRBV5-6 and TRBJ2-7; 7 bases match TRBD2. With 3 bases clipped from V and 2 bases from J, the junction kept 8 bases outside the gene matches. Germline values: CDR1 SGHDT, CDR2 YYEEEE. The CDR3 has 15 residues. The CDR3 loop is CASSSGQAGTYEQYF. The CDR3 nucleotides are TGTGCCAGCAGCTCCGGACAAGCGGGAACCTACGAGCAGTACTTC.

In this sample, this clone turned up many times. The chain couples TRBV20-1 to TRBJ2-7, with 9 bases matching TRBD1. V trimming: 6 bases; J trimming: 0 bases; junction bases outside the gene matches: 12. Germline CDR1 DFQATT, CDR2 SNEGSKA (reference sequence). This CDR3 spans 16 amino acids. This chain's CDR3 is CSASENPGQGSYEQYF. Here the CDR3 DNA reads TGCAGTGCCAGCGAAAATCCGGGACAGGGCTCCTACGAGCAGTACTTC.

This clone is medium-sized. The rearrangement joins TRBV7-2 to TRBJ2-7; 8 bases are a match to TRBD2. The length of the CDR3 is 16 residues. After removal of 4 bases from V and 3 bases from J, the junction contained 11 bases not matched to a gene. The germline V gene encodes CDR1 SGHTA and CDR2 FQGNSA. CDR3 sequence: CASSSFRGGDGYEQYF. Here the CDR3 DNA reads TGTGCCAGCAGCTCATTCCGGGGGGGGGACGGCTACGAGCAGTACTTC.

Many counts were recorded for this clone. This chain joins TRBV12-3 or TRBV12-4 and TRBJ1-5; D unclear. The ends were cut back, 2 bases at V and 6 bases at J, with 11 bases in the middle. There are 14 residues in the CDR3. The CDR3 loop is CASSLSARAQPQHF. CDR3 nucleotides: TGTGCCAGCAGTTTAAGTGCCCGCGCTCAGCCCCAGCATTTT.

This clone was observed many times. This chain joins TRBV5-1 and TRBJ2-7; a weak D match, TRBD1 (7 bases). Trimming shortened V by 4 bases and J by 3 bases, and 17 bases separated the two germline ends. The CDR3 contains 15 residues. The V gene's germline CDR1 is SGHRS and CDR2 YFSETQ. In DNA form, the CDR3 reads TGCGCCAGCAGCGGGGGAGGTTGGGACAGCTACGAGCAGTACTTC. It is translated as CASSGGGWDSYEQYF.

In this sample, this clone turned up many times. V and J are TRBV10-2 and TRBJ2-4; either TRBD1 or TRBD2 may fit D (5 bases each). Germline CDR1 is WSHSY and CDR2 is SAAADI. Trimming took 0 bases from V and 0 from J, leaving 9 bases between them. The CDR3 contains 16 residues. This CDR3 reads CASSESMGVAKNIQYF. In DNA form, the CDR3 reads TGCGCCAGCAGTGAGTCGATGGGGGTAGCCAAAAACATTCAGTACTTC.

This clone appeared many times. The J gene is TRBJ1-5, the V gene TRBV7-9; D is perhaps TRBD1 (5 bases). The CDR3 is 13 residues long. Per the germline V gene, CDR1 is SEHNR and CDR2 is FQNEAQ (reference sequence). Trimming left V 1 base short and J 6 bases short, with 7 bases between. The CDR3 DNA sequence: TGTGCCAGCAGCTTAGGGGGCGGTCAGCCCCAGCATTTT. Translation: CASSLGGGQPQHF.

This clone has at least ten counts. The gene calls are TRBV20-1 and TRBJ1-2; a possible D gene is TRBD1 (6 bases). From germline, CDR1 is DFQATT and CDR2 SNEGSKA (reference sequence). CDR3 length: 14 residues. Trimming took off 0 bases at V and 1 base at J, with 9 bases between the two ends. CDR3 residues: CSAREGGVNYGYTF. Written as DNA, the CDR3 is TGCAGTGCTAGAGAAGGGGGTGTTAACTATGGCTACACCTTC.

With regard to this clone: A read error is possible here, since a much larger clone lies one base away. The rearrangement links TRBV29-1 to TRBJ1-1, with TRBD1 matching 11 bases. The J segment lost 6 bases and the V segment lost 7 bases, leaving 4 bases of the junction unmatched. CDR3 size: 12 residues. CDR1 and CDR2 (germline): SQVTM, ANQGSEA. The CDR3 DNA reads as TGCAGCGGGGACAGGGGGATTGCTGAAGCTTTCTTT. As protein: CSGDRGIAEAFF.

This clone was counted at least ten times. The chain links TRBV4-1 to TRBJ2-1; D unresolved. Germline loops: CDR1 MGHRA, CDR2 YSYEKL. Trimming left V 4 bases short and J 0 bases short, with 10 bases between. This CDR3 region has 15 residues. CDR3 sequence: CASSRDLSSYNEQFF. The CDR3 DNA is TGCGCCAGCAGCCGCGATTTGAGCTCCTACAATGAGCAGTTCTTC.

J is TRBJ2-6 and V is TRBV30; TRBD1 agrees at 7 bases. Germline V gene data show CDR1 as GTSNPN and CDR2 as SVGIG (reference sequence). The CDR3 contains 16 residues. With V trimmed by 3 bases and J by 4 bases, 9 bases remained unmatched. The CDR3 loop reads CAWRTGTAWGANVLTF. The CDR3 DNA sequence: TGTGCCTGGAGGACAGGGACCGCTTGGGGGGCCAACGTCCTGACTTTC.

Remarks on this clone: A much more abundant neighbour one base away suggests this may be a read error. This sequence joins TRBV10-2 and TRBJ1-3; TRBD1 is a possible D gene (5 bases). CDR1 and CDR2 from the germline V gene are WSHSY and SAAADI. V was pared by 6 bases and J by 0 bases, with 12 bases between. The CDR3 sequence is 15 residues long. The CDR3 region is CASSDSTSSGNTIYF. CDR3 nucleotides: TGCGCCAGCAGCGACAGTACTTCCTCTGGAAACACCATATATTTT.

This clone has at least ten counts. Other DNA sequences from this sample encode an identical CDR3 as well. This chain links TRBV28 with TRBJ1-5; TRBD1 matches 8 bases. The CDR3 runs 15 residues. The ends lost 6 bases at V and 2 bases at J; junction bases unmatched: 6. Germline CDR1 reads MDHEN; CDR2 reads SYDVKM. In nucleotides, the CDR3 is TGTGCCAGCAGAAAGCAGGGGGCTCGCAATCAGCCCCAGCATTTT. Amino acids: CASRKQGARNQPQHF.

This chain links TRBV24-1 with TRBJ2-1, with 8 bases identical to TRBD2. CDR1 is KGHDR, CDR2 SFDVKD, per germline. CDR3 length: 16 residues. The J segment lost 6 bases and the V segment lost 0 bases, leaving 6 bases of the junction unmatched. The chain's CDR3 is CATSDLREGVSNEQFF. As DNA, the CDR3 is TGTGCCACCAGTGATTTGCGGGAGGGTGTTTCCAATGAGCAGTTCTTC.

Many counts were recorded for this clone. The chain recombines TRBV19 with TRBJ2-5; 11 bases line up with TRBD2. The CDR3 consists of 16 residues. CDR1 is LNHDA and CDR2 is SQIVND in the germline V gene (reference sequence). The trim removed 5 bases at V and 2 bases at J, leaving 7 bases unmatched. The CDR3 region is CASSFRLAGTQETQYF. In DNA form, the CDR3 reads TGTGCCAGTAGTTTCCGACTAGCGGGAACGCAAGAGACCCAGTACTTC.

Relative to its sample, this clone is medium-sized. The genes are TRBV11-2 and TRBJ2-7, with a weak D call TRBD2 (7 bases). CDR1 and CDR2 from the germline V gene are SGHAT and FQNNGV. This CDR3 has 13 residues. The V and J ends lost 5 bases and 0 bases respectively, with 8 bases between them. As DNA, the CDR3 is TGTGCCAGCAGCCGGGGGGCCTCCTACGAGCAGTACTTC. Translating it yields CASSRGASYEQYF. Drawing the rest from reference TRBV11-2 and TRBJ2-7, the complete variable domain is EAGVAQSPRYKIIEKRQSVAFWCNPISGHATLYWYQQILGQGPKLLIQFQNNGVVDDSQLPKDRFSAERLKGVDSTLKIQPAKLEDSAVYLCASSRGASYEQYFGPGTRLTVT.

This clone was detected many times. The genes are TRBV10-3 and TRBJ1-5; the D is unclear. This CDR3 comprises 14 residues. Germline loops: CDR1 ENHRY, CDR2 SYGVKD. V dropped 2 bases and J dropped 1 base, with 6 bases sitting between them. Written as DNA, the CDR3 is TGTGCCATCAGTGAGGTAGGAAGCAATCAGCCCCAGCATTTT. Its translation: CAISEVGSNQPQHF.

This clone was detected many times. This chain links TRBV12-3 or TRBV12-4 with TRBJ1-5, with 10 bases matching TRBD1. This CDR3 has 14 amino acids. V trimming: 7 bases; J trimming: 6 bases; junction bases outside the gene matches: 6. The chain's CDR3 is CASTRQGAIQPQHF. The CDR3 coding sequence is TGTGCCAGCACCCGACAGGGGGCGATTCAGCCCCAGCATTTT.

In this sample, this clone turned up many times. J is TRBJ2-3 and V is TRBV12-5; no definite D call. This CDR3 comprises 12 residues. CDR1 LGHNT and CDR2 FRNRAP come from the germline V gene. Deletions cut 5 bases from V and 3 bases from J, with 6 bases between. In DNA form, the CDR3 reads TGTGCTAGTGGTGCATATACAGATACGCAGTATTTT. Residues: CASGAYTDTQYF.

The chain links TRBV5-1 to TRBJ2-7; D remains ambiguous. Trimming took off 4 bases at V and 0 bases at J, with 11 bases between the two ends. The CDR3 is 14 residues long. CDR1 is SGHRS, CDR2 YFSETQ, per germline. The CDR3 nucleotides are TGCGCCAGCAGCCTCCAGGCGAGCTCCTACGAGCAGTACTTC. This encodes CASSLQASSYEQYF. The full variable domain, in which reference TRBV5-1 and TRBJ2-7 provide the parts outside the CDR3, is KAGVTQTPRYLIKTRGQQVTLSCSPISGHRSVSWYQQTPGQGLQFLFEYFSETQRNKGNFPGRFSGRQFSNSRSEMNVSTLELGDSALYLCASSLQASSYEQYFGPGTRLTVT.

In this sample, this clone turned up many times. The chain carries TRBV9 and TRBJ2-1, with 7 positions matching TRBD2. Trimming removed 0 bases from V and 8 bases from J; junction bases left unmatched: 5. The CDR3 length is 14 residues. Germline V CDR1 and CDR2: SGDLS, YYNGEE. Here the CDR3 reads CASSVVGGTDEQFF. CDR3 nucleotides: TGTGCCAGCAGCGTAGTGGGGGGGACTGATGAGCAGTTCTTC.

This clone is termed medium-sized (0.01 to 0.1%). The chain carries TRBV5-1 and TRBJ2-1; 10 bases fit TRBD2. CDR3 length: 15 amino acids. J was trimmed by 5 bases and V by 3 bases; bases with no gene match: 5. Per the germline V gene, CDR1 is SGHRS and CDR2 is YFSETQ. The CDR3 region has the DNA TGCGCCAGCAGCTCCGCTACTAGCGGGAACAATGAGCAGTTCTTC. Translation gives CASSSATSGNNEQFF.

This clone was seen more than once but under ten times. A clone one base away is much larger, so this may be a read error. Other DNA sequences within the sample encode an identical CDR3. DNA for the CDR3: TGTGCCAGCAGCTTGTTAGGCGAAAAACTGTTTTTT. As protein: CASSLLGEKLFF. The J gene is TRBJ1-4, the V gene TRBV27; D is undetermined. This CDR3 is built from 12 residues. V dropped 6 bases and J dropped 8 bases, with 10 bases sitting between them. Looked up from germline, CDR1 is MNHEY and CDR2 is SMNVEV (reference sequence).

This clone has ten or more counts. This chain joins TRBV24-1 and TRBJ2-1, with TRBD2 matching 9 bases. The germline gives CDR1 KGHDR, CDR2 SFDVKD. The V segment lost 5 bases and the J segment 5 bases; nucleotides outside the gene matches: 9. The length of the CDR3 is 16 residues. The CDR3 sequence is CATSGHLAGLNNEQFF. CDR3 bases: TGTGCCACCAGTGGACATCTAGCGGGGCTGAACAATGAGCAGTTCTTC.